This TCR beta chain was identified in a study of breast tumors, draining lymph nodes, adjacent tissues. The study's findings and limits: The lymph node origin of tumor T cells was framed as consistent with a hypothesis, not demonstrated. Most tumor T cells seemingly derive from lymph node, then expand in tumor. Tumor TCR diversity was below lymph nodes but above nontumor tissue.

MiXCR, applied by TCRdb to the multiplex PCR reads, yields one record per CDR3 protein. The sample has around 22,000 distinct CDR3 sequences, about two thirds seen once; the top ten hold under 25%. Per the germline V gene, CDR1 is LNHDA and CDR2 is SQIVND (reference sequence). Trimming removed 2 bases at V and 10 bases at J, with 18 bases between. There are 16 residues in the CDR3. Turning to this clonotype: The antigen is not known.

The V and J genes are TRBV19 and TRBJ1-6; tentative D call: TRBD1 (5 bases). This receptor was obtained from a female donor with breast cancer. Some clones in this sample may be carry-over from other donors' samples. Sequencing input: tumor-adjacent breast tissue. The CDR3 loop is CASSISGVAGNSPLHF. DNA of the CDR3: TGTGCCAGTAGTATATCGGGGGTCGCCGGAAACTCACCCCTCCACTTT.